These T cell receptor beta chains were read from a single sample in a study of identical twins. TCRdb redid the calling of the 5' RACE reads with MiXCR, one entry per CDR3 protein. The sample includes approximately 690,000 distinct CDR3 sequences, roughly 6.2% seen only once; the top ten take approximately 1.6%. Sample: naive T cells sorted from blood. All receptors come from a man in his late teens or twenties in good health. CDR3s leave out the opening cysteine and the closing phenylalanine or tryptophan.

CDR3	V	J
ASSSRSGLTHEQY	TRBV11-2	TRBJ2-7
ATSREPSSNQPQH	TRBV15	TRBJ1-5
ASRINSYNEQF	TRBV27	TRBJ2-1
SAWTSGSPQNEQF	TRBV20-1	TRBJ2-1
ATSRDRGGELTGELF	TRBV15	TRBJ2-2
ASSPLSESTDTQY	TRBV12-3/TRBV12-4	TRBJ2-3
ASSLYSRQGLSNQPQH	TRBV27	TRBJ1-5
SARGTSGREDEQF	TRBV20-1	TRBJ2-1
ASSPPQGYGGELF	TRBV7-2	TRBJ2-2
ASHGALSYNEQF	TRBV25-1	TRBJ2-1
ASLLGANVLT	TRBV2	TRBJ2-6
ASSVGTIHQF	TRBV9	TRBJ2-1
ASADQPTSTLHEQY	TRBV6-2/TRBV6-3	TRBJ2-7
ASSARDRANEKLF	TRBV7-9	TRBJ1-4
ASSSYGGSSYNEQF	TRBV5-1	TRBJ2-1
ASSPLIWTEAF	TRBV9	TRBJ1-1
ASSPRTGFPGELF	TRBV7-2	TRBJ2-2
ASSRRDWKVYEQY	TRBV7-2	TRBJ2-7
AWTREGFADGYT	TRBV30	TRBJ1-2
ASSLEEVAGGMTKNIQY	TRBV5-4	TRBJ2-4
ASSLGVDTDTQY	TRBV11-2	TRBJ2-3
ASRNGQGGRTEAF	TRBV2	TRBJ1-1